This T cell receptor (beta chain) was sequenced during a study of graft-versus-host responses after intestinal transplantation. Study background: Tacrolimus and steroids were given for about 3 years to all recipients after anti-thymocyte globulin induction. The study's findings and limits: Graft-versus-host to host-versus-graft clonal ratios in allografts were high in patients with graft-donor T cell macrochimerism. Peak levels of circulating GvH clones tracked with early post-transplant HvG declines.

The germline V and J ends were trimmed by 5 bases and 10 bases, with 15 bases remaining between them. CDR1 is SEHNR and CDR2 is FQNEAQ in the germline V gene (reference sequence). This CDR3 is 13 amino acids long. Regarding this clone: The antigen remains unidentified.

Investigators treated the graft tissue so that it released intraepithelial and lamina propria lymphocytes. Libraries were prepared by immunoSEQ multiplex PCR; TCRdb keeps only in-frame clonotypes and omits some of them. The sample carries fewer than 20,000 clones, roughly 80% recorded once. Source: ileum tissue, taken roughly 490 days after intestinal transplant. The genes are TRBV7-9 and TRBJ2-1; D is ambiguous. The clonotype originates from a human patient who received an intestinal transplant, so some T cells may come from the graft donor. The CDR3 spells CASSQGPGPEQFF. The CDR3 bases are TGTGCCAGCAGCCAAGGACCGGGTCCAGAGCAGTTCTTC. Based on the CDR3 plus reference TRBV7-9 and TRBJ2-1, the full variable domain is DTGVSQNPRHKITKRGQNVTFRCDPISEHNRLYWYRQTLGQGPEFLTYFQNEAQLEKSRLLSDRFSAERPKGSFSTLEIQRTEQGDSAMYLCASSQGPGPEQFFGPGTRLTVL.